This TCR beta chain originates from a study of T cells in Graves' hyperthyroidism and ophthalmopathy. Patients with uncontrolled infections, other autoimmune diseases, pregnancy or lactation were excluded. It was around 11 ml of fresh peripheral blood that supplied the PBMCs. TCR beta CDR3 regions were amplified from RNA. The HTBI primer set drove a first-round RT-PCR of the TCR CDR3. Using its own MiXCR run on the multiplex PCR reads, TCRdb lists one record per CDR3 protein. Of over 700,000 distinct CDR3 sequences listed, more than 30% were seen once; the top ten hold about 8.9%. This CDR3 region has 14 residues. V lost 0 bases and J 8 bases, leaving 13 bases between the germline ends. From germline, CDR1 is LNHNV and CDR2 YYDKDF (reference sequence).

This TCR was recovered from a man aged 18 to 29 with Graves' hyperthyroidism. The sample taken for sequencing was blood. V usage is TRBV15 and J usage is TRBJ1-2; tentative D call: TRBD1 (6 bases). In DNA form, the CDR3 reads TGTGCCACCAGCAGAGAGGCAGGGGTTGGAGGCTACACCTTC. Translated, it gives CATSREAGVGGYTF. The full variable domain, rest sourced from reference TRBV15 and TRBJ1-2, is DAMVIQNPRYQVTQFGKPVTLSCSQTLNHNVMYWYQQKSSQAPKLLFHYYDKDFNNEADTPDNFQSRRPNTSFCFLDIRSPGLGDTAMYLCATSREAGVGGYTFGSGTRLTVV.